One and the same sample provided the 19 T cell receptor beta chains below, sequenced in a study of cytomegalovirus exposure and HLA in healthy donors. With 60 Vbeta and 13 Jbeta primers, the PCR was carried out. Profiling relied on immunoSEQ multiplex PCR, and the TCRdb table lists in-frame clones only, not all of them. The profile shows 110,000 to 150,000 clones, roughly 82% of them singletons. The source material was PBMCs. These receptors all come from a male donor in good health and CMV-seronegative.

The chain joins TRBV6-1 to TRBJ1-6; TRBD1 agrees at 10 bases. The CDR3 extends over 16 amino acids. Germline V gives CDR1 MNHNS, CDR2 SASEGT. V trimming: 4 bases; J trimming: 7 bases; junction bases outside the gene matches: 7. CDR3 loop: CASSGGQGGWNSPLHF. The CDR3 DNA follows: TGTGCCAGCAGTGGAGGACAGGGGGGTTGGAATTCACCCCTCCACTTT.

About this clone itself: Compared with germline, one end of the junction differs, possibly owing to a read error. The chain couples TRBV7-9 to TRBJ2-4, with TRBD2 matching 13 bases. Germline V gives CDR1 SEHNR, CDR2 FQNEAQ (reference sequence). This CDR3 is built from 18 residues. In DNA form, the CDR3 reads TGTTCCAGCAGCGCCCGGACTAGCGGGAGTTGGGCCAAAAACATTCAGTACTTC. This encodes CSSSARTSGSWAKNIQYF.

V is TRBV5-1 and J is TRBJ2-7; TRBD2 agrees at 9 bases. The V segment lost 0 bases and the J segment 6 bases; nucleotides outside the gene matches: 10. The CDR3 is 16 residues long. Germline lookup yields CDR1 SGHRS and CDR2 YFSETQ. The CDR3 bases are TGCGCCAGCAGCTTGGGGGTAGCGGGAGAAGGGCGCGAGCAGTACTTC. Protein: CASSLGVAGEGREQYF.

This sequence joins TRBV30 and TRBJ1-1, with 7 nucleotides matching TRBD1. V trimming: 5 bases; J trimming: 1 base; junction bases outside the gene matches: 4. Germline V lookup: CDR1 GTSNPN, CDR2 SVGIG (reference sequence). This CDR3 is built from 13 residues. In DNA form, the CDR3 reads TGTGCCTGGGGCAGGGGGGCGAACACTGAAGCTTTCTTT. It is translated as CAWGRGANTEAFF.

V usage is TRBV7-2 and J usage is TRBJ2-7; 8 bases are shared with TRBD2. Per germline, CDR1 SGHTA and CDR2 FQGNSA. The V gene end was trimmed by 6 bases and the J gene end by 4 bases; junction bases not matched to a gene: 11. This CDR3 contains 15 residues. The CDR3 loop is CASSRGGMTLYEQYF. The CDR3 DNA reads TGTGCCAGCAGTCGCGGGGGGATGACCTTGTACGAGCAGTACTTC.

The chain uses TRBV10-3 and TRBJ1-1; 9 bases fit TRBD1. CDR1 and CDR2 (germline): ENHRY, SYGVKD. The CDR3 totals 14 residues. J gave up 5 bases and V 7 bases, and 8 bases lay outside the gene matches. The CDR3 protein is CAINDDRGGTEAFF. DNA for the CDR3: TGTGCCATCAACGATGACAGGGGGGGGACTGAAGCTTTCTTT.

This clone was seen more than once but under ten times. The chain links TRBV27 to TRBJ2-5; maybe TRBD2 (5 bases). CDR3 length: 13 amino acids. Germline V gene data show CDR1 as MNHEY and CDR2 as SMNVEV (reference sequence). Trimming stripped 5 bases from V and 4 bases from J, with 11 bases between. CDR3 coding DNA: TGTGCCAGCAGTCCATGGCGGGTAGAGACCCAGTACTTC. Protein product: CASSPWRVETQYF.

This chain uses TRBV6-7 with TRBJ2-5, with D possibly matching TRBD1 (6 bases). The DNA matches TRBJ2-7 better at its end, which makes the J call doubtful. TRBV6-7 is an ORF; its function is uncertain. The CDR3 is 15 residues long. The CDR3 loop reads CASSSQGANSYEQYF. CDR3 bases: TGTGCCAGCAGTTCACAGGGAGCCAACTCCTACGAGCAGTACTTC.

J is TRBJ1-2 and V is TRBV15, with D possibly matching TRBD1 (5 bases). CDR3 length: 15 amino acids. Germline values: CDR1 LNHNV, CDR2 YYDKDF (reference sequence). V was shortened by 5 bases and J by 5 bases, with 18 bases between the two germline ends. CDR3 nucleotides: TGTGCCACCAGCGGATCTGACAGAAGGCCGTATGGCTACACCTTC. It yields the protein CATSGSDRRPYGYTF.

With respect to this clone: An end of the junction differs from the germline gene, which may be a read error. This rearrangement joins TRBV7-9 to TRBJ2-6; D may be TRBD1 or TRBD2 (5 bases each). The CDR3 contains 18 residues. Germline CDR1 is SEHNR and CDR2 is FQNEAQ (reference sequence). The CDR3 region is CSSSLEGLGISGANVLTF. The CDR3 bases are TGTTCCAGCAGCTTAGAGGGGTTGGGAATCTCTGGGGCCAACGTCCTGACTTTC. Filled out from reference TRBV7-9 and TRBJ2-6, the complete variable domain reads DTGVSQNPRHKITKRGQNVTFRCDPISEHNRLYWYRQTLGQGPEFLTYFQNEAQLEKSRLLSDRFSAERPKGSFSTLEIQRTEQGDSAMYLCSSSLEGLGISGANVLTFGAGSRLTVL.

V and J are TRBV29-1 and TRBJ1-6; 9 bases are a match to TRBD1. Trimming at V came to 6 bases and at J to 10 bases, leaving 16 bases not matched to a gene. The CDR3 is made up of 16 amino acids. In germline, CDR1 is SQVTM, CDR2 ANQGSEA. In nucleotides, the CDR3 is TGCAGCGTCCAAGGGCGGCGGACAGGGGAACAGTCACCCCTCCACTTT. Protein product: CSVQGRRTGEQSPLHF.

CDR3 nucleotides: TGTGCCAGCAGTGGACTACCACTGAAAGTCGACCTGACGCCCCTCCACTTT. Protein product: CASSGLPLKVDLTPLHF. This chain uses TRBV28 with TRBJ1-6; unclear D gene. V was clipped by 5 bases and J by 13 bases, with 27 bases between them. CDR1 and CDR2 from the germline V gene are MDHEN and SYDVKM. CDR3 length: 17 residues.

The table lists this clone with a count of one. This rearrangement joins TRBV19 to TRBJ2-2; D is perhaps TRBD2 (6 bases). The length of the CDR3 is 14 residues. Germline CDR1 is LNHDA and CDR2 is SQIVND (reference sequence). V lost 9 bases, J lost 2 bases, and 13 bases lay in between. The CDR3 DNA sequence: TGTGCCAGCAGAAGCGGGTCTAACACCGGGGAGCTGTTTTTT. It yields the protein CASRSGSNTGELFF.

This chain joins TRBV28 and TRBJ1-1, with no clear D. In germline, CDR1 is MDHEN, CDR2 SYDVKM. The CDR3 sequence is 14 residues long. V lost 6 bases and J 1 base, leaving 12 bases between the germline ends. CDR3 residues: CASSLGRPNTEAFF. The CDR3 DNA follows: TGTGCCAGCAGCCTCGGGAGACCGAACACTGAAGCTTTCTTT.

V usage is TRBV28 and J usage is TRBJ2-1, with TRBD2 matching 16 bases. Germline loops: CDR1 MDHEN, CDR2 SYDVKM. The CDR3 has 15 amino acids. V was clipped by 11 bases and J by 4 bases; unmatched bases: 5. DNA for the CDR3: TGTGCCGGCGGGACTAGCGGGAGGGCATACAATGAGCAGTTCTTC. Translating it yields CAGGTSGRAYNEQFF.

This sequence joins TRBV19 and TRBJ2-5, with 12 nucleotides matching TRBD2. Germline V gene sequence: CDR1 LNHDA, CDR2 SQIVND (reference sequence). CDR3 size: 16 residues. Trimming at V came to 7 bases and at J to 4 bases, leaving 10 bases not matched to a gene. In DNA, the CDR3 is TGTGCCAGTACCTCGACTAGCGGGAGATCAGGAGAGACCCAGTACTTC. Its translation: CASTSTSGRSGETQYF.

V is TRBV7-9 and J is TRBJ1-5, with 8 bases matching TRBD1. Germline V lookup: CDR1 SEHNR, CDR2 FQNEAQ (reference sequence). V shed 5 bases, J shed 0 bases, and the junction held 0 bases outside the gene matches. The CDR3 has 14 residues. CDR3 sequence reads: CASSDRGSNQPQHF. In DNA form, the CDR3 reads TGTGCCAGCAGCGACAGGGGTAGCAATCAGCCCCAGCATTTT.

The V and J genes are TRBV7-2 and TRBJ1-2, with D unclear. Germline V gene sequence: CDR1 SGHTA, CDR2 FQGNSA. V was cut by 0 bases and J by 0 bases, with 17 bases left in between. This CDR3 region has 18 residues. The CDR3 sequence is CASSLALWPAATNYGYTF. CDR3 bases: TGTGCCAGCAGCTTAGCCTTGTGGCCCGCCGCCACTAACTATGGCTACACCTTC. Together with reference TRBV7-2 and TRBJ1-2, the CDR3 gives the full variable domain: GAGVSQSPSNKVTEKGKDVELRCDPISGHTALYWYRQSLGQGLEFLIYFQGNSAPDKSGLPSDRFSAERTGGSVSTLTIQRTQQEDSAVYLCASSLALWPAATNYGYTFGSGTRLTVV.

V is TRBV7-6 and J is TRBJ2-2; perhaps TRBD2 as D (5 bases). The CDR3 extends over 16 amino acids. V was pared by 5 bases and J by 2 bases, with 15 bases between. The germline CDR1 and CDR2 sequences are SGHVS and FNYEAQ. CDR3 sequence reads: CASSDPGSANTGELFF. As DNA, the CDR3 is TGTGCCAGCAGCGATCCTGGGAGTGCCAACACCGGGGAGCTGTTTTTT.